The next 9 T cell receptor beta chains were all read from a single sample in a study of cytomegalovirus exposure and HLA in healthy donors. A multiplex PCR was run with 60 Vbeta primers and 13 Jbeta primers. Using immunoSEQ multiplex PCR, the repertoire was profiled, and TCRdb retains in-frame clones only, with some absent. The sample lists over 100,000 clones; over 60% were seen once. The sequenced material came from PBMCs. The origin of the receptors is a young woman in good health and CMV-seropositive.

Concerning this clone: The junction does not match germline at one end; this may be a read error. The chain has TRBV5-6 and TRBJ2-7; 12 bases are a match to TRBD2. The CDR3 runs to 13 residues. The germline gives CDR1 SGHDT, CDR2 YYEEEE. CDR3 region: CASSFVLAGGPHF. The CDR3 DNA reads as TGTGCCAGCAGCTTCGTTCTAGCGGGAGGGCCGCACTTC.

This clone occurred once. DNA for the CDR3: TGTGCCACCAGATCAAAGAGACTAAACCCCTACGAGCAGTACTTC. This encodes CATRSKRLNPYEQYF. This chain links TRBV6-1 with TRBJ2-7; tentative D call: TRBD2 (5 bases). The V gene lost 10 bases and the J gene lost 2 bases, with 21 bases spanning the gap. CDR3 size: 15 residues. Germline V gene sequence: CDR1 MNHNS, CDR2 SASEGT.

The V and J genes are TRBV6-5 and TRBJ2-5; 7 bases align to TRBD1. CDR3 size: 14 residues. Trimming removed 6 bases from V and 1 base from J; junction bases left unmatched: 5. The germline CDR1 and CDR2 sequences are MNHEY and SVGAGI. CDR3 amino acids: CASRSRDSQETQYF. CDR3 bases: TGTGCCAGCAGGTCCAGGGACAGCCAAGAGACCCAGTACTTC.

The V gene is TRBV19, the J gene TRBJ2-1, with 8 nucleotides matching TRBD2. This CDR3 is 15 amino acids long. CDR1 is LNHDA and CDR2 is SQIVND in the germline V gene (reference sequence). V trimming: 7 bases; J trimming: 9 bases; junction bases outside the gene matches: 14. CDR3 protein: CASKTSGPISGEQFF. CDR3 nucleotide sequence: TGTGCCAGTAAAACTAGCGGCCCTATCTCGGGTGAGCAGTTCTTC. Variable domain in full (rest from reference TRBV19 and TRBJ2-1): DGGITQSPKYLFRKEGQNVTLSCEQNLNHDAMYWYRQDPGQGLRLIYYSQIVNDFQKGDIAEGYSVSREKKESFPLTVTSAQKNPTAFYLCASKTSGPISGEQFFGPGTRLTVL.

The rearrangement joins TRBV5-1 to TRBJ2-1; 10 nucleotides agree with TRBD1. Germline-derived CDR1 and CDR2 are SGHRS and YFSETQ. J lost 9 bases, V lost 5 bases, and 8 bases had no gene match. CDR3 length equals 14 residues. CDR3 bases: TGCGCCAGCAGTAGGGGACAGGGGATCGCTGAGCAGTTCTTC. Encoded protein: CASSRGQGIAEQFF.

The CDR3 nucleotides are TGCGCCAGCAGCTCCCGCTCGGGGGGCGGAGGGGCCCAGTACTTC. Its translation: CASSSRSGGGGAQYF. The chain links TRBV5-1 to TRBJ2-5, with D perhaps TRBD2 (7 bases). Germline V gene sequence: CDR1 SGHRS, CDR2 YFSETQ. The CDR3 length is 15 residues. V lost 3 bases to trimming and J lost 9 bases, with 21 bases between them.

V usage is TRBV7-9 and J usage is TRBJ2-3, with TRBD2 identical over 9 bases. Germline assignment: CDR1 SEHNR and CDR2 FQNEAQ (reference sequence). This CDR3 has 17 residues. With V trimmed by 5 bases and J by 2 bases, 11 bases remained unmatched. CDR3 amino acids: CASSQPRLADNTDTQYF. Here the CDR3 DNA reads TGTGCCAGCAGCCAACCTCGACTAGCGGATAACACAGATACGCAGTATTTT.

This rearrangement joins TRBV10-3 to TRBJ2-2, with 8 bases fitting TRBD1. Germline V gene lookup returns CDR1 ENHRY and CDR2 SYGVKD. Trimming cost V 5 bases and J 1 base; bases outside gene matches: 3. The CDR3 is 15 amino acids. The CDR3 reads CAISSGTGNTGELFF. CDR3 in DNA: TGTGCCATCAGTTCTGGGACAGGGAACACCGGGGAGCTGTTTTTT.

CDR3 nucleotide sequence: TGCGCCAGCAAGGGGGCGTTACAGTCACCCCTCCACTTT. Its translation is CASKGALQSPLHF. The gene calls are TRBV5-1 and TRBJ1-6; 7 bases fit TRBD1. With V trimmed by 6 bases and J by 10 bases, 7 bases remained unmatched. The germline V gene has CDR1 SGHRS and CDR2 YFSETQ. CDR3 length: 13 residues.